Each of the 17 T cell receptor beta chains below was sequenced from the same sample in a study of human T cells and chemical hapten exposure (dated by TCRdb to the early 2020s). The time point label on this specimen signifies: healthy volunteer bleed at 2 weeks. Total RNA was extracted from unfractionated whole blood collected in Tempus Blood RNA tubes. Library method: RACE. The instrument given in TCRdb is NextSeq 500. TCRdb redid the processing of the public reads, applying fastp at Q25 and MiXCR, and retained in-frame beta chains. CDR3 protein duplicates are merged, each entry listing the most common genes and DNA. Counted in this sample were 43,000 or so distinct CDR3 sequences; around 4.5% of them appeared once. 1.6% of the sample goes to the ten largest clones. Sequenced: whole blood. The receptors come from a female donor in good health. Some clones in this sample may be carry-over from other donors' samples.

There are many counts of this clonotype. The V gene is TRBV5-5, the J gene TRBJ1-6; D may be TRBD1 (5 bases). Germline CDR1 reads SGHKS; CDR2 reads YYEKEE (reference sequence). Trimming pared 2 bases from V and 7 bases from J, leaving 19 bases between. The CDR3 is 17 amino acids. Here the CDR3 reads CASSLVLGPGRNSPLHF. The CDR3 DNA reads TGTGCCAGCAGCTTAGTACTCGGGCCAGGGCGAAATTCACCCCTCCACTTT.

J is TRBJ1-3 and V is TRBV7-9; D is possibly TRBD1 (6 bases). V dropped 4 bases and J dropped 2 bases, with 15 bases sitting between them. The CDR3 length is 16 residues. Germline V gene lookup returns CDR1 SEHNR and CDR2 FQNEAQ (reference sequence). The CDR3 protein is CASSSRPGGTGNTIYF. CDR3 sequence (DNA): TGTGCCAGCAGCTCCCGACCGGGGGGCACTGGAAACACCATATATTTT.

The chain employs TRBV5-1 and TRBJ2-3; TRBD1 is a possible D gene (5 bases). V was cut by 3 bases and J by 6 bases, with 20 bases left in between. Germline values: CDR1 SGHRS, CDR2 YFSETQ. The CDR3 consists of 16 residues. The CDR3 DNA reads TGCGCCAGCAGCTATTCCAGGGTCTGGCAGCCCGATACGCAGTATTTT. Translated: CASSYSRVWQPDTQYF.

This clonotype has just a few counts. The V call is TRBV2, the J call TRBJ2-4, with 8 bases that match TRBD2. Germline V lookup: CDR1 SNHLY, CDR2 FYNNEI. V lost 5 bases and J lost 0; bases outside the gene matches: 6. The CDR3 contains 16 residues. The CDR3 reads CASSIGGGLAKNIQYF. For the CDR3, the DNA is TGTGCCAGCAGTATCGGCGGGGGGCTAGCCAAAAACATTCAGTACTTC.

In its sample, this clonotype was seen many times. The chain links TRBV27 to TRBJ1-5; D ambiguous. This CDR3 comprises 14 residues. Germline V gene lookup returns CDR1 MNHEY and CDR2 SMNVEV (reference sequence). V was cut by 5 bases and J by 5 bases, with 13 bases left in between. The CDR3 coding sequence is TGTGCCAGCAGTCCCTCGACCGTTTATCAGCCCCAGCATTTT. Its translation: CASSPSTVYQPQHF.

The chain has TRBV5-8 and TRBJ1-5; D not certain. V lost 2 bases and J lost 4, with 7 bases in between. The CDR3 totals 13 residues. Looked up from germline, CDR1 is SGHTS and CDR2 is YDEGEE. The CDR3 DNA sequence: TGTGCCAGCAGCTTCGGTACTAATCAGCCCCAGCATTTT. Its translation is CASSFGTNQPQHF.

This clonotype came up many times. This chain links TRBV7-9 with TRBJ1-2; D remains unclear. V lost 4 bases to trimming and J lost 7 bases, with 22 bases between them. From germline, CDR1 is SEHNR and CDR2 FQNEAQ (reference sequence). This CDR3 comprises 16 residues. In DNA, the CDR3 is TGTGCCAGCAGCTCCTCCCCGACGGCCGGGTGGGGTGGCTACACCTTC. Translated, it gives CASSSSPTAGWGGYTF. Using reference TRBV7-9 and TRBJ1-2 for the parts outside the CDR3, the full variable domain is DTGVSQNPRHKITKRGQNVTFRCDPISEHNRLYWYRQTLGQGPEFLTYFQNEAQLEKSRLLSDRFSAERPKGSFSTLEIQRTEQGDSAMYLCASSSSPTAGWGGYTFGSGTRLTVV.

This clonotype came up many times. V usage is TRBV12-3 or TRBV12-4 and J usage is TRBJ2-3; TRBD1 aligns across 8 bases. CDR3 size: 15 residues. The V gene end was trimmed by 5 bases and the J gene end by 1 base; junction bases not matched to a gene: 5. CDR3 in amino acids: CASSPPGQGTDTQYF. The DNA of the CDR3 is TGTGCCAGCAGTCCACCGGGACAGGGCACAGATACGCAGTATTTT.

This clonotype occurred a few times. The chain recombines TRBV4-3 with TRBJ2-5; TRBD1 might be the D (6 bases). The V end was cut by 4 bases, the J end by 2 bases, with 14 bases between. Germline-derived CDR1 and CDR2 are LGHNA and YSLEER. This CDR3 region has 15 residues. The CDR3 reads CASSLQTGIQETQYF. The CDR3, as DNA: TGCGCCAGCAGCCTCCAAACAGGGATACAAGAGACCCAGTACTTC.

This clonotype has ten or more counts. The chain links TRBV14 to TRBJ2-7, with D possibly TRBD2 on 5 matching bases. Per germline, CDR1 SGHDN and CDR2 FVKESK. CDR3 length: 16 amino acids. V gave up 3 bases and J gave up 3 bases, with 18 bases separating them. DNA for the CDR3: TGTGCCAGCAGCCATGGAGCCAGGTTCGGGGTCTACGAGCAGTACTTC. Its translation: CASSHGARFGVYEQYF.

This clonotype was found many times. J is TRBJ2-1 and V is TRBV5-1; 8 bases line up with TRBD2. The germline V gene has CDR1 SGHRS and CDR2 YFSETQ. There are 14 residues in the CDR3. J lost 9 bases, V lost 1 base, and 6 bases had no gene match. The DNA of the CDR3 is TGCGCCAGCAGCTTGTCGAGCGGGGGTCTTGAGCAGTTCTTC. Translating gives CASSLSSGGLEQFF. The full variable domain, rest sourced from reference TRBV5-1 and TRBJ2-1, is KAGVTQTPRYLIKTRGQQVTLSCSPISGHRSVSWYQQTPGQGLQFLFEYFSETQRNKGNFPGRFSGRQFSNSRSEMNVSTLELGDSALYLCASSLSSGGLEQFFGPGTRLTVL.

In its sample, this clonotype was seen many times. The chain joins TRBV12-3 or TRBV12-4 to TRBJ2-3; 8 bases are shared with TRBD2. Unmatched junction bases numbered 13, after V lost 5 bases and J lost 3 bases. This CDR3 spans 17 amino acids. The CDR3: CASSPRGLGVRTDTQYF. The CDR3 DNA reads TGTGCCAGCAGTCCCCGGGGACTAGGGGTGCGGACAGATACGCAGTATTTT.

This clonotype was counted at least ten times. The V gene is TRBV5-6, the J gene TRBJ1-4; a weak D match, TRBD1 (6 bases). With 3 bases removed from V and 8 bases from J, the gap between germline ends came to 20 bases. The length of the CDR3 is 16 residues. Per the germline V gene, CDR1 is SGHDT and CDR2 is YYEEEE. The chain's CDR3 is CASSSRGGRGVEKLFF. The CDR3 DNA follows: TGTGCCAGCAGCTCAAGAGGTGGCAGGGGAGTGGAAAAACTGTTTTTT.

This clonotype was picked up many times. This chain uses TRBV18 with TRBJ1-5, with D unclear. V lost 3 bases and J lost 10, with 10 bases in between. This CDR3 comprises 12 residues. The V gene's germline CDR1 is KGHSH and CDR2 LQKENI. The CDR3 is CASSPGDSPQHF. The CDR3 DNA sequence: TGTGCCAGCTCACCCGGCGATTCCCCCCAGCATTTT.

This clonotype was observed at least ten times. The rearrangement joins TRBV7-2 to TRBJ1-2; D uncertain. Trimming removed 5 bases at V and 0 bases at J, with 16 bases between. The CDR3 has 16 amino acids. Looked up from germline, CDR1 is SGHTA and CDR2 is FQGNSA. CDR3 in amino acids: CASSPWRALANYGYTF. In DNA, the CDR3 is TGTGCCAGCAGCCCATGGCGGGCGTTAGCTAACTATGGCTACACCTTC.

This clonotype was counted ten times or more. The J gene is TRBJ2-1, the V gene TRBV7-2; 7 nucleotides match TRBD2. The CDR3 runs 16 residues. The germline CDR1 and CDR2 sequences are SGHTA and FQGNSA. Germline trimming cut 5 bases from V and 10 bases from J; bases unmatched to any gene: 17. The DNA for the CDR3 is TGTGCCAGCAGCGCGGGGTCCAGGACTAGAGGTCGGGAGCAGTTCTTC. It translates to CASSAGSRTRGREQFF.

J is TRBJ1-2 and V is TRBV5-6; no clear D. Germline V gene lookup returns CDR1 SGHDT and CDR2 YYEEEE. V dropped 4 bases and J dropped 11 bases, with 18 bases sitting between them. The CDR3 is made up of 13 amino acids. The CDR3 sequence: CASSPSLGWRYTF. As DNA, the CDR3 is TGTGCCAGCAGCCCGAGTCTTGGATGGAGGTACACCTTC.